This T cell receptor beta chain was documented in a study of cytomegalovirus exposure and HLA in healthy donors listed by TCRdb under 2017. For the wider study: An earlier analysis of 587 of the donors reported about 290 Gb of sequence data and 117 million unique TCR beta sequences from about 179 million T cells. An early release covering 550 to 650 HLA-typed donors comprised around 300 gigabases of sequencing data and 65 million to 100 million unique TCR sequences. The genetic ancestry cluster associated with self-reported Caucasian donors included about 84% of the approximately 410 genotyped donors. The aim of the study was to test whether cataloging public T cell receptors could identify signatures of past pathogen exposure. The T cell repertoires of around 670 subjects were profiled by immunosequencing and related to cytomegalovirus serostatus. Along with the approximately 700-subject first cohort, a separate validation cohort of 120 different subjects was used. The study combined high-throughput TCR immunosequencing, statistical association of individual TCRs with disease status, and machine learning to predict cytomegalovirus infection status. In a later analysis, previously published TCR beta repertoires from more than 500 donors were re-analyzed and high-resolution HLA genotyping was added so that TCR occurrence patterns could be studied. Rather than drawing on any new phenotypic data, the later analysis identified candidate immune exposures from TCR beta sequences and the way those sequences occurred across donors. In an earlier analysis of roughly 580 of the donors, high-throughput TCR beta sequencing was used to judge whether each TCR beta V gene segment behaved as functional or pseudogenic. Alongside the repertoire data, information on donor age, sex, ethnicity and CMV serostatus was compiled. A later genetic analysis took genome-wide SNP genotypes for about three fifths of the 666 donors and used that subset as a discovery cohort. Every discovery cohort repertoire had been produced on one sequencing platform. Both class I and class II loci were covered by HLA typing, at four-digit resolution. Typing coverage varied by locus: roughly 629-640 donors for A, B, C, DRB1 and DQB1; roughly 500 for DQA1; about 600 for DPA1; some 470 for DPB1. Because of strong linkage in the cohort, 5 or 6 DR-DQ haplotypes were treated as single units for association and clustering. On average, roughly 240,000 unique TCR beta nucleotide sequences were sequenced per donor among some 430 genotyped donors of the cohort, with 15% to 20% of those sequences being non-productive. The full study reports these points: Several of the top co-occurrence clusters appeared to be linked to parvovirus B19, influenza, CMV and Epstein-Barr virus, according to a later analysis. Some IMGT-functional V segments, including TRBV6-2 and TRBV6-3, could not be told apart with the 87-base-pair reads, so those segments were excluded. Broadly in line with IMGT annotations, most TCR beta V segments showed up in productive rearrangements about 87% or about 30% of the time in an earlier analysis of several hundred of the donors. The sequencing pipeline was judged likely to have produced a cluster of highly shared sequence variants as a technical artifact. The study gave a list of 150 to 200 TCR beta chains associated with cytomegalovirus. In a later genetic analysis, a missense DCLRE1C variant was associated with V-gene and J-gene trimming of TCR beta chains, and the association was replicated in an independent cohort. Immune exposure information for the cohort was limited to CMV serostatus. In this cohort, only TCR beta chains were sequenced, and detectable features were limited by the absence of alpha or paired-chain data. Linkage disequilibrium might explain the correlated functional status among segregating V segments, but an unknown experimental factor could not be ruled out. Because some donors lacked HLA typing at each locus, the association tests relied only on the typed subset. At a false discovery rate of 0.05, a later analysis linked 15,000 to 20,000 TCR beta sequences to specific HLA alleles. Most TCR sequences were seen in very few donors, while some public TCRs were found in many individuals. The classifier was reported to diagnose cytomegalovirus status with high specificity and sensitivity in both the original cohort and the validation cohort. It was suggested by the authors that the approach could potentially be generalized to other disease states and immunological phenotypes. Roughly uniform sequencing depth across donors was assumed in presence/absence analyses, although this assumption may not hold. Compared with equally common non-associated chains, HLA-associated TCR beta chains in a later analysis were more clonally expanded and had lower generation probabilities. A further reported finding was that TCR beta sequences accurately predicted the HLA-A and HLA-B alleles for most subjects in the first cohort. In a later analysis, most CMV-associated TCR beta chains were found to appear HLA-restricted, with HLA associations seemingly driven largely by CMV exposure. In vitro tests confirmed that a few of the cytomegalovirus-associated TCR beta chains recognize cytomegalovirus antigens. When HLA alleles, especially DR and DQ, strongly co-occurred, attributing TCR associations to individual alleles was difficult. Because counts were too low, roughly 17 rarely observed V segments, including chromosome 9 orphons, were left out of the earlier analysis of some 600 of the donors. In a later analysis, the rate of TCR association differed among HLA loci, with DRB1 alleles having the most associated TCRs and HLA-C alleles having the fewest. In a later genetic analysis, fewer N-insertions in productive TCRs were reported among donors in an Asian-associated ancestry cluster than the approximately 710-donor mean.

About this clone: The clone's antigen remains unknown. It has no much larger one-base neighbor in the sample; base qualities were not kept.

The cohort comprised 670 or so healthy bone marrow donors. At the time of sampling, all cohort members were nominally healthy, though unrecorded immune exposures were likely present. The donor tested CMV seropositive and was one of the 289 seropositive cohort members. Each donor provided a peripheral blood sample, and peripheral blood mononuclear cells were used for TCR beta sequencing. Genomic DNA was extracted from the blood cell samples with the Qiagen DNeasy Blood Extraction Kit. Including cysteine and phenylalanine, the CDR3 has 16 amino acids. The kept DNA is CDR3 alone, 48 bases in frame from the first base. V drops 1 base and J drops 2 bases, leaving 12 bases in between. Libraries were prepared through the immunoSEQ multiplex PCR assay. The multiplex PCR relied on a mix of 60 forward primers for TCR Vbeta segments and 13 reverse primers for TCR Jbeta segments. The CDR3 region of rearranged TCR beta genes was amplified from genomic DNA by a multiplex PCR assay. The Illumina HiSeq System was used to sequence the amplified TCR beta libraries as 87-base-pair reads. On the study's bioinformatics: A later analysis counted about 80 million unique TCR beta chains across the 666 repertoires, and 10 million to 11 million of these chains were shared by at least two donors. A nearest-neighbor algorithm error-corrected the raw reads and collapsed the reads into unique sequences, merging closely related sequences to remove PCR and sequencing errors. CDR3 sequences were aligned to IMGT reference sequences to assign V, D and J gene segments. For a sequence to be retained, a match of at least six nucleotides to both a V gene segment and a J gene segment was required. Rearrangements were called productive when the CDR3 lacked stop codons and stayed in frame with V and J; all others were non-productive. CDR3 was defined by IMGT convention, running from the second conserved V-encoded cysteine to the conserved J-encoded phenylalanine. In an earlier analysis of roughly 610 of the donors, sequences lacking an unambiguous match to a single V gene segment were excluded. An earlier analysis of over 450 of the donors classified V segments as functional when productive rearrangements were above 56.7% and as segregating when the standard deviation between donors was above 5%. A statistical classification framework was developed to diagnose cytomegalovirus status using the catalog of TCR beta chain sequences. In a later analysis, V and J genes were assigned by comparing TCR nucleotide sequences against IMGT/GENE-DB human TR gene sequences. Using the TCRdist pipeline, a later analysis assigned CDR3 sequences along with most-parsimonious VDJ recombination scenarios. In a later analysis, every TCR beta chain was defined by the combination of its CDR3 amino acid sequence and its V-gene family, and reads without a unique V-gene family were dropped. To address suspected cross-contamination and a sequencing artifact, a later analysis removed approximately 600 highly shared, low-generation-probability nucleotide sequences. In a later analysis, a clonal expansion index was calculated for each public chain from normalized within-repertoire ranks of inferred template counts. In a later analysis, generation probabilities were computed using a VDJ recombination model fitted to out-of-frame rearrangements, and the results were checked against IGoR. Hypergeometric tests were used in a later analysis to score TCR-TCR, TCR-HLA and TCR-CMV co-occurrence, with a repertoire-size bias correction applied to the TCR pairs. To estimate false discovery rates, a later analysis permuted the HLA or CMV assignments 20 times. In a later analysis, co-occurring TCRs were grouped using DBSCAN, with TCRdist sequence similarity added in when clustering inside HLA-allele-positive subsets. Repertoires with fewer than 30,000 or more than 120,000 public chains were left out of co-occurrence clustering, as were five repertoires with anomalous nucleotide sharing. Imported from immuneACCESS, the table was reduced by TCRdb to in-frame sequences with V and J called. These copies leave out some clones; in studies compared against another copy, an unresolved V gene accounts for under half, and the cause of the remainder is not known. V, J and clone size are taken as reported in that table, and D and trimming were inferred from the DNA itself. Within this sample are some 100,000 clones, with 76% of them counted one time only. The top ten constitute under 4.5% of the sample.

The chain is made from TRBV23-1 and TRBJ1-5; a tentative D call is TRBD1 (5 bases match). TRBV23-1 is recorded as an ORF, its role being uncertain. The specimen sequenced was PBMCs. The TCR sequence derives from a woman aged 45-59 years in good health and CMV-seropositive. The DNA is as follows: TGCGCCAGCAGTCAATTTGTGCAGGGATGCAATCAGCCCCAGCATTTT. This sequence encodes CASSQFVQGCNQPQHF.